This T cell receptor (beta chain) was recorded in a study of PD-L1 blockade in urothelial cancer. Study-level information: Chemotherapy regimens numbering 0 to 3 had been given to patients. A median of about 130,000 T cells was found in the blood samples.

Time point reported: pretreatment peripheral blood. Clones were sequenced by immunoSEQ multiplex PCR, and TCRdb holds only the in-frame ones, with some missing. The table has about 63,000 clones, 81% seen once. Sequenced here: PBMCs, sampled around atezolizumab (anti-PD-L1) treatment. The source of this sequence is a man in his 70s with urothelial cancer.

The CDR3 spells CASKRQGPINEQYF. In DNA, the CDR3 is TGTGCCAGCAAAAGACAGGGACCGATCAACGAGCAGTACTTC. The chain couples TRBV2 to TRBJ2-7, with 7 positions matching TRBD1. The germline V gene encodes CDR1 SNHLY and CDR2 FYNNEI. This CDR3 spans 14 amino acids. Trimming cost V 7 bases and J 5 bases; bases outside gene matches: 11.